This TCR beta chain is from a study of cytomegalovirus exposure and HLA in healthy donors (dated by TCRdb to 2016 to 2017). The study in broad terms: An earlier analysis of fewer than 750 of the donors reported 276 Gb of sequence data and 117 million unique TCR beta sequences obtained from about 179 million T cells. An early release that covered some 640 HLA-typed donors contained 300 to 350 gigabases of sequencing data and 85 million to 100 million unique TCR sequences. The genetic ancestry cluster associated with self-reported Caucasian donors included 70% to 85% of the approximately 410 genotyped donors. The study was designed to test whether signatures of past pathogen exposure could be identified by cataloging public T cell receptors. Using immunosequencing, the study profiled T cell repertoires from 500 to 800 subjects and related those repertoires to cytomegalovirus serostatus. A separate validation cohort of about 110 different subjects was used in addition to the approximately 700-subject first cohort. High-throughput TCR immunosequencing, statistical association of individual TCRs with disease status, and machine learning were combined to predict cytomegalovirus infection status. In a later analysis, previously published TCR beta repertoires from 550 to 750 donors were re-analyzed and high-resolution HLA genotyping was added so that TCR occurrence patterns could be studied. In the later analysis, no new phenotypic data were used to find candidate immune exposures; instead, reliance was placed on TCR beta sequences and their occurrence across donors. To decide whether each TCR beta V gene segment behaved as functional or pseudogenic, an earlier analysis of some 600 of the donors relied on high-throughput TCR beta sequencing. Donor age, sex, ethnicity and CMV serostatus were collected together with the repertoire data. Genome-wide SNP genotypes for about 65% of the roughly 670 donors were used in a later genetic analysis, which treated that subset as a discovery cohort. Every discovery cohort repertoire had been produced on one sequencing platform. Both class I and class II loci were covered by HLA typing, at four-digit resolution. The number of typed donors differed by locus: roughly 629-630 for A, B, C, DRB1 and DQB1; 500 to 550 for DQA1; around 580 for DPA1; and roughly 450 for DPB1. Because of strong linkage in the cohort, five DR-DQ haplotypes were treated as single units for association and clustering. Among roughly 400 genotyped donors of the cohort, an average of about 220,000 unique TCR beta nucleotide sequences was sequenced per donor, of which roughly 17% were non-productive.

Preparation of the library involved the immunoSEQ multiplex PCR assay. The multiplex PCR relied on a mix of 60 forward primers for TCR Vbeta segments and 13 reverse primers for TCR Jbeta segments. The CDR3 region of rearranged TCR beta genes was amplified from genomic DNA by a multiplex PCR assay. The Illumina HiSeq System was used to sequence the amplified TCR beta libraries as 87-base-pair reads. Turning to the authors' computational methods: In a later analysis, tens of millions of unique TCR beta chains were counted across the roughly 670 repertoires, and roughly 10 million of these chains were shared by at least two donors. Raw reads were error-corrected and collapsed into unique sequences with a nearest-neighbor algorithm that merged closely related sequences to remove PCR and sequencing errors. To assign V, D and J gene segments, CDR3 sequences were aligned to IMGT reference sequences. For a sequence to be retained, a match of at least six nucleotides to both a V gene segment and a J gene segment was required. Rearrangements were classified as productive when the CDR3 lacked stop codons and remained in frame with V and J, and all other rearrangements were classified as non-productive. Following IMGT convention, CDR3 was defined as the stretch from the second conserved V-encoded cysteine to the conserved J-encoded phenylalanine. Sequences without an unambiguous match to a single V gene segment were excluded from the earlier analysis of 500 to 700 of the donors. An earlier analysis of 450 to 650 of the donors called V segments functional above 56.7% productive rearrangements and segregating when the between-donor standard deviation exceeded 5%. To diagnose cytomegalovirus status from the catalog of TCR beta chain sequences, a statistical classification framework was built. In a later analysis, V and J genes were assigned by comparing TCR nucleotide sequences against IMGT/GENE-DB human TR gene sequences. A later analysis assigned CDR3 sequences and most-parsimonious VDJ recombination scenarios with the TCRdist pipeline. In a later analysis, every TCR beta chain was defined by the combination of its CDR3 amino acid sequence and its V-gene family, and reads without a unique V-gene family were dropped. As a way to deal with suspected cross-contamination and a sequencing artifact, a later analysis dropped 450 to 600 nucleotide sequences that were highly shared and had low generation probability. In a later analysis, a clonal expansion index for each public chain was calculated from normalized within-repertoire ranks of inferred template counts. In a later analysis, generation probabilities were computed using a VDJ recombination model fitted to out-of-frame rearrangements, and the results were checked against IGoR. In a later analysis, TCR-TCR, TCR-HLA and TCR-CMV co-occurrence was scored with hypergeometric tests, and a repertoire-size bias correction was applied to TCR pairs. False discovery rates were estimated in a later analysis by permuting HLA or CMV assignments 20 times. A later analysis grouped co-occurring TCRs with DBSCAN, adding TCRdist sequence similarity when clustering within HLA-allele-positive subsets. Repertoires with fewer than 30,000 or more than 120,000 public chains were left out of co-occurrence clustering, as were about five repertoires with anomalous nucleotide sharing. Entries here come from immuneACCESS through TCRdb and include only in-frame sequences with V and J called. Some clones fail to appear in such tables; in the studies checked, an unresolved V gene covers under half of the shortfall, and the cause of the remainder is unknown. That table furnishes V, J and clone size, whereas the DNA furnished D and trimming. The table for this sample lists about 130,000 clones; around 85% of them were counted only once. The ten largest clones take up roughly 4% of the sample.

The investigation overall reported the following: The only immune exposure information available for the cohort was CMV serostatus. In a later analysis, TCR association rates were found to vary across HLA loci, with the most associated TCRs seen for DRB1 alleles and the fewest for HLA-C alleles. The cohort was sequenced for TCR beta chains only, and without alpha or paired-chain data the features that could be detected were limited. Several of the top co-occurrence clusters appeared to be linked to parvovirus B19, influenza, CMV and Epstein-Barr virus, according to a later analysis. A further reported finding was that TCR beta sequences accurately predicted the HLA-A and HLA-B alleles for most subjects in the first cohort. Most CMV-associated TCR beta chains appeared to be HLA-restricted in a later analysis, and the HLA associations seemed to be driven largely by CMV exposure. The authors suggested that the approach could potentially be generalized to other disease states and immunological phenotypes. An association between a missense DCLRE1C variant and V-gene and J-gene trimming of TCR beta chains was found in a later genetic analysis and replicated in an independent cohort. While some public TCRs were present in many individuals, most TCR sequences turned up only very rarely across donors. Assigning TCR associations to individual alleles was difficult when HLA alleles, especially DR and DQ, strongly co-occurred. A few of the identified cytomegalovirus-associated TCR beta chains were confirmed in vitro to be specific for cytomegalovirus antigens. Because counts were too low, about 17 rarely observed V segments, including chromosome 9 orphons, were excluded from the earlier analysis of some 590 of the donors. Some IMGT-functional V segments, including TRBV6-2 and TRBV6-3, could not be told apart with the 87-base-pair reads, so those segments were excluded. Because HLA typing was unavailable for some donors at each locus, only the typed subset was used in association tests. Compared with the approximately 670-donor mean, donors in an Asian-associated ancestry cluster had fewer N-insertions in productive TCRs, according to a later genetic analysis. In the study, 164 TCR beta chains were listed as associated with cytomegalovirus. In an earlier analysis of 587 of the donors, most TCR beta V segments appeared in productive rearrangements about 87% or about 30% of the time, broadly matching IMGT annotations. A later analysis associated 15,000 to 20,000 TCR beta sequences with specific HLA alleles at a false discovery rate of 0.05. In a later analysis, HLA-associated TCR beta chains showed more clonal expansion and lower generation probabilities than non-associated chains that were equally common. In both the original and validation cohorts, the classifier was reported to diagnose cytomegalovirus status with high specificity and sensitivity. Linkage disequilibrium might explain the correlated functional status among segregating V segments, but an unknown experimental factor could not be excluded. A cluster of highly shared sequence variants was judged likely to represent a technical artifact of the sequencing pipeline. Roughly uniform sequencing depth across donors was assumed in presence/absence analyses, although this assumption may not hold.

Here V drops 4 bases and J drops 6 bases, and the junction holds 5 bases not matched to any gene. The germline V gene sets CDR1 to SGHAT and CDR2 to FQNNGV. The CDR3 sequence holds 15 residues, the cysteine and phenylalanine included. Just the 45-base CDR3 DNA is kept, in frame starting at base 1. The cohort consisted of hundreds of healthy bone marrow donors. At the time of sampling, every cohort member was nominally healthy, though immune exposures that went unrecorded were likely present. The donor tested CMV seropositive and was one of the 289 seropositive cohort members. Each donor provided a peripheral blood sample, and peripheral blood mononuclear cells were used for TCR beta sequencing. The Qiagen DNeasy Blood Extraction Kit was used to extract genomic DNA from the blood cell samples. This clone has a handful of counts. This receptor's antigen is unknown. Per-base quality was not reported, and no clone a single base away is much larger than it.

The TCR comes from a man aged 18 to 30 in good health and CMV-seropositive. This sequence uses TRBV11-2 and TRBJ2-1, with 11 bases aligning to TRBD1. Specimen: PBMCs. The DNA reads as follows: TGTGCCAGCAGCTCGGGACAGGGGGAGGTCAATGAGCAGTTCTTC. Translated, it reads CASSSGQGEVNEQFF.